Following are 26 T cell receptor beta chains from one sample sequenced in a study of PD-L1 blockade in urothelial cancer. Profiled with immunoSEQ multiplex PCR; TCRdb holds only in-frame clones, not every one. The table lists some 60,000 clones, about 86% of them singletons. The source was PBMCs, collected around atezolizumab (anti-PD-L1) treatment. The receptors stem from a man between 45 and 60 years old with urothelial cancer.

The V gene is TRBV29-1, the J gene TRBJ2-4; 9 positions match TRBD2. With V trimmed by 6 bases and J by 8 bases, 8 bases remained unmatched. Per the germline V gene, CDR1 is SQVTM and CDR2 is ANQGSEA. The CDR3 extends over 13 amino acids. Here the CDR3 DNA reads TGCAGCGTCGACAGGGTAGCGGGGGACATTCAGTACTTC. Amino acids: CSVDRVAGDIQYF.

The V and J genes are TRBV6-1 and TRBJ2-3, with TRBD2 matching 8 bases. V lost 6 bases and J lost 1; bases outside the gene matches: 3. Germline-derived CDR1 and CDR2 are MNHNS and SASEGT. The CDR3 runs 14 residues. The CDR3 protein is CASRLADGTDTQYF. The CDR3 DNA reads as TGTGCCAGCAGACTAGCGGACGGCACAGATACGCAGTATTTT.

V usage is TRBV11-3 and J usage is TRBJ2-2; D gene unclear. Germline V gives CDR1 SGHNT, CDR2 YENEEA. V lost 4 bases to trimming and J lost 5 bases, with 11 bases between them. The CDR3 contains 14 residues. In DNA, the CDR3 is TGTGCCAGCAGCTATGGAGCGAGTACCGGGGAGCTGTTTTTT. This encodes CASSYGASTGELFF.

The J gene is TRBJ2-5, the V gene TRBV7-9; possibly TRBD2 for D (5 bases). The CDR3 is made up of 14 amino acids. Germline-derived CDR1 and CDR2 are SEHNR and FQNEAQ (reference sequence). V dropped 0 bases and J dropped 2 bases, with 7 bases sitting between them. Written as DNA, the CDR3 is TGTGCCAGCAGCTTAGCGGCGGGTCAAGAGACCCAGTACTTC. This codes for CASSLAAGQETQYF.

The rearrangement links TRBV7-9 to TRBJ2-3; 13 nucleotides agree with TRBD2. This CDR3 has 16 amino acids. The germline gives CDR1 SEHNR, CDR2 FQNEAQ (reference sequence). V was clipped by 5 bases and J by 6 bases; unmatched bases: 8. The CDR3 sequence: CASSDTSGRAWDTQYF. The CDR3 DNA follows: TGTGCCAGCAGCGATACTAGCGGGAGGGCCTGGGATACGCAGTATTTT.

Only one count was recorded for this clone. This chain uses TRBV11-2 with TRBJ1-2; perhaps TRBD1 as D (6 bases). CDR1 SGHAT and CDR2 FQNNGV come from the germline V gene. The CDR3 extends over 14 amino acids. With 5 bases removed from V and 4 bases from J, the gap between germline ends came to 14 bases. The CDR3 sequence is CASSPDRTPYGYTF. CDR3 in DNA: TGTGCCAGCAGCCCCGACAGGACCCCCTATGGCTACACCTTC. Looking up the rest from reference TRBV11-2 and TRBJ1-2 gives the full variable domain: EAGVAQSPRYKIIEKRQSVAFWCNPISGHATLYWYQQILGQGPKLLIQFQNNGVVDDSQLPKDRFSAERLKGVDSTLKIQPAKLEDSAVYLCASSPDRTPYGYTFGSGTRLTVV.

The chain carries TRBV6-6 and TRBJ2-1; 13 bases map to TRBD2. Trimming removed 6 bases from V and 3 bases from J; junction bases left unmatched: 2. The germline CDR1 and CDR2 sequences are MNHNY and SVGAGI (reference sequence). The CDR3 is 15 amino acids. The CDR3 spells CASSRTSGGYNEQFF. The CDR3 coding sequence is TGTGCCAGCAGCCGGACTAGCGGGGGCTACAATGAGCAGTTCTTC.

The V and J genes are TRBV15 and TRBJ2-7, with D tentatively TRBD1 (6 bases). This CDR3 is built from 16 residues. Germline assignment: CDR1 LNHNV and CDR2 YYDKDF (reference sequence). With 3 bases removed from V and 4 bases from J, the gap between germline ends came to 19 bases. The CDR3 sequence: CATSSHRRQGSYEQYF. The DNA for the CDR3 is TGTGCCACCAGCAGTCATCGGAGGCAGGGGTCATACGAGCAGTACTTC.

The J gene is TRBJ2-2, the V gene TRBV30; tentative D call: TRBD1 (5 bases). The CDR3 covers 14 residues. CDR1 and CDR2 (germline): GTSNPN, SVGIG (reference sequence). Trimming stripped 3 bases from V and 4 bases from J, with 12 bases between. CDR3 residues: CAWRGADRTGELFF. The CDR3 DNA reads TGTGCCTGGAGAGGGGCAGATCGCACCGGGGAGCTGTTTTTT.

Regarding this clone: One end of the junction does not line up with germline, which may come from a read error. This chain links TRBV7-7 with TRBJ1-4, with TRBD1 as a possible D gene (5 bases). CDR1 and CDR2 (germline): SSHAT, FNYEAQ (reference sequence). The CDR3 has 15 amino acids. In DNA, the CDR3 is TGTGCTAGCAGCTCCGCCCCCCAGGGAAATGAAAAACTGTTTTTT. Residues: CASSSAPQGNEKLFF.

This clone was detected only a few times. The J gene is TRBJ2-1, the V gene TRBV29-1; TRBD1 is a possible D gene (6 bases). Trimming cost V 4 bases and J 9 bases, with 19 bases left between them. This CDR3 has 14 amino acids. The germline V gene encodes CDR1 SQVTM and CDR2 ANQGSEA. The CDR3, as DNA: TGCAGCGTTGTCCGGCAGGGGCGGCTAGGTGAGCAGTTCTTC. As protein: CSVVRQGRLGEQFF.

The chain has TRBV6-1 and TRBJ1-1, with D uncertain. Trimming took off 6 bases at V and 1 base at J, with 12 bases between the two ends. This CDR3 has 14 amino acids. Germline CDR1 and CDR2: MNHNS and SASEGT. The CDR3 nucleotides are TGTGCCAGCAGGCGACAATACCCGAACACTGAAGCTTTCTTT. This encodes CASRRQYPNTEAFF.

This chain connects TRBV9 to TRBJ1-3; no firm D call. This CDR3 contains 16 residues. V lost 0 bases and J lost 0, with 10 bases in between. Per germline, CDR1 SGDLS and CDR2 YYNGEE. In nucleotides, the CDR3 is TGTGCCAGCAGCGTAGAACGGGTCACCTCTGGAAACACCATATATTTT. It translates to CASSVERVTSGNTIYF. The whole variable domain, filled in from reference TRBV9 and TRBJ1-3, reads DSGVTQTPKHLITATGQRVTLRCSPRSGDLSVYWYQQSLDQGLQFLIQYYNGEERAKGNILERFSAQQFPDLHSELNLSSLELGDSALYFCASSVERVTSGNTIYFGEGSWLTVV.

The J gene is TRBJ2-7, the V gene TRBV28; the match to TRBD2 covers 7 bases. Germline V gene data show CDR1 as MDHEN and CDR2 as SYDVKM. This CDR3 is 13 amino acids long. The trim removed 6 bases at V and 4 bases at J, leaving 6 bases unmatched. The CDR3 nucleotides are TGTGCCAGCAGGGACGGGGGGAGTTACGAGCAGTACTTC. Protein sequence: CASRDGGSYEQYF.

This rearrangement joins TRBV4-1 to TRBJ2-3, with a weak D call TRBD2 (6 bases). The CDR3 runs 14 residues. The V gene's germline CDR1 is MGHRA and CDR2 YSYEKL. V was cut by 1 base and J by 3 bases, with 8 bases left in between. This chain's CDR3 is CASSQVEGTDTQYF. The CDR3 DNA follows: TGCGCCAGCAGCCAAGTGGAGGGAACAGATACGCAGTATTTT.

The gene calls are TRBV2 and TRBJ2-7, with TRBD1 identical over 8 bases. The CDR3 loop spans 15 amino acids. Germline values: CDR1 SNHLY, CDR2 FYNNEI. V shed 4 bases, J shed 6 bases, and the junction held 11 bases outside the gene matches. As DNA, the CDR3 is TGTGCCAGCAGTGCCGCCGGGACAGGATCTCTCGAGCAGTACTTC. As protein: CASSAAGTGSLEQYF.

In the case of this clone: The junction differs from germline at one of its ends, possibly a read error. This sequence joins TRBV7-8 and TRBJ2-7; TRBD2 matches at 8 bases. There are 14 residues in the CDR3. The germline V gene has CDR1 SGHVS and CDR2 FQNEAQ. The CDR3 bases are TGTGCCAGCAGCCTAGCGGGCAGATCCTACGAGCAGTACTTC. The encoded protein is CASSLAGRSYEQYF.

The chain is built from TRBV7-2 and TRBJ2-3; possible D gene TRBD2, 6 bases. The V end was cut by 6 bases, the J end by 0 bases, with 13 bases between. This CDR3 has 15 amino acids. The V gene's germline CDR1 is SGHTA and CDR2 FQGNSA. The CDR3 is CASRGVAGSTDTQYF. CDR3 nucleotides: TGTGCCAGCAGGGGGGTGGCGGGAAGCACAGATACGCAGTATTTT.

The chain couples TRBV27 to TRBJ2-7, with TRBD2 matching over 15 bases. From germline, CDR1 is MNHEY and CDR2 SMNVEV (reference sequence). The CDR3 has 15 amino acids. The V gene end was trimmed by 4 bases and the J gene end by 6 bases; junction bases not matched to a gene: 4. This CDR3 is CASSYPGLAGGEQYF. CDR3 bases: TGTGCCAGCAGTTACCCGGGACTAGCGGGAGGCGAGCAGTACTTC.

The chain couples TRBV11-2 to TRBJ2-5; a weak D match, TRBD2 (6 bases). The length of the CDR3 is 16 residues. Germline V gene sequence: CDR1 SGHAT, CDR2 FQNNGV. Trimming cost V 1 base and J 4 bases, with 16 bases left between them. The CDR3 loop is CASSLGEDFERETQYF. CDR3 DNA: TGTGCCAGCAGCTTAGGGGAGGATTTTGAGCGAGAGACCCAGTACTTC.

The gene calls are TRBV11-1 and TRBJ2-1, with a tentative D call TRBD2 (6 bases). The CDR3 is made up of 13 amino acids. Germline CDR1 and CDR2: SGHAT and FQDESV (reference sequence). Trimming stripped 6 bases from V and 7 bases from J, with 13 bases between. For the CDR3, the DNA is TGTGCCAGCAGGGTCAGCCGGGGGAATGAGCAGTTCTTC. Protein sequence: CASRVSRGNEQFF.

J is TRBJ1-1 and V is TRBV2; maybe TRBD1 (6 bases). V gave up 7 bases and J gave up 4 bases, with 19 bases separating them. This CDR3 contains 15 residues. Per germline, CDR1 SNHLY and CDR2 FYNNEI. CDR3 sequence: CASKLALVQGTEAFF. The CDR3 region has the DNA TGTGCCAGCAAACTGGCCCTTGTACAGGGCACTGAAGCTTTCTTT.

The V gene is TRBV6-1, the J gene TRBJ2-7, with D perhaps TRBD2 (6 bases). CDR1 is MNHNS, CDR2 SASEGT, per germline. CDR3 length equals 13 residues. V shed 10 bases and J shed 2 bases, with 15 bases lying between them. CDR3 residues: CATSLGSPYEQYF. CDR3 nucleotide sequence: TGTGCCACCTCGCTCGGGAGTCCCTACGAGCAGTACTTC.

The chain carries TRBV28 and TRBJ2-7, with 12 bases lining up with TRBD2. Germline values: CDR1 MDHEN, CDR2 SYDVKM. CDR3 length: 17 residues. V shed 5 bases and J 1 base; nucleotides not matched to a gene: 9. CDR3 in amino acids: CASSLAGGPSRSYEQYF. In nucleotides, the CDR3 is TGTGCCAGCAGTCTAGCGGGAGGGCCAAGTAGGTCCTACGAGCAGTACTTC.

V and J are TRBV28 and TRBJ1-2; 8 bases are a match to TRBD1. Germline V lookup: CDR1 MDHEN, CDR2 SYDVKM. The CDR3 is made up of 17 amino acids. J was trimmed by 1 base and V by 4 bases; bases with no gene match: 11. CDR3 DNA sequence: TGTGCCAGCAGTTCCGCGACAGGGGAGGACCTTAACTATGGCTACACCTTC. Encoded protein: CASSSATGEDLNYGYTF.

This clone has just a few counts. V and J are TRBV6-5 and TRBJ1-1, with 10 bases aligning to TRBD1. CDR3 length equals 16 residues. V lost 4 bases, J lost 2 bases, and 7 bases stayed unmatched. Germline V gives CDR1 MNHEY, CDR2 SVGAGI. The CDR3 sequence is CASSFRDRGSNTEAFF. CDR3 DNA: TGTGCCAGCAGTTTCCGGGACAGGGGATCTAACACTGAAGCTTTCTTT.